Below are 19 T cell receptor beta chains sequenced from a single sample in a study of regulatory T cells in long-lasting Graves disease. Time point denoted: persistent/refractory GD, antithyroid drugs over 5 years with positive TRAb. The authors made the TCR library using RNA they extracted from PBMCs. Library construction for TCR beta used iRepertoire HTBI primers and Arm-PCR of CDR3 regions. MiXCR, run by TCRdb on the multiplex PCR reads, gives a single entry per CDR3 protein. The sample consists of hundreds of thousands of distinct CDR3 sequences, less than 25% of them appearing once. Specimen: peripheral blood mononuclear cells (PBMCs), collected when the disease was refractory, from a patient treated with antithyroid drugs. These receptors were taken from a female donor with Graves disease.

This clonotype was counted many times. The chain carries TRBV12-3 or TRBV12-4 and TRBJ1-4, with D perhaps TRBD1 (6 bases). The V and J ends lost 8 bases and 5 bases respectively, with 15 bases between them. The CDR3 is 14 residues long. CDR3 bases: TGTGCCAGCGGACCGACAGGCCCGAATGAAAAACTGTTTTTT. Its translation is CASGPTGPNEKLFF.

This clonotype was seen many times. The chain links TRBV27 to TRBJ1-2; 10 nucleotides line up with TRBD1. CDR1 and CDR2 (germline): MNHEY, SMNVEV (reference sequence). This CDR3 spans 15 amino acids. V lost 5 bases and J lost 3; bases outside the gene matches: 6. The CDR3 sequence is CASSPGTGVDYGYTF. In DNA, the CDR3 is TGTGCCAGCAGTCCAGGGACAGGGGTAGACTATGGCTACACCTTC.

The V gene is TRBV6-1, the J gene TRBJ1-5; tentatively, D is TRBD1 (6 bases). The CDR3 covers 11 residues. The V end was cut by 6 bases, the J end by 11 bases, with 11 bases between. CDR1 and CDR2 from the germline V gene are MNHNS and SASEGT. The CDR3 loop reads CASSPSGAQHF. The CDR3, as DNA: TGTGCCAGCAGCCCCTCAGGGGCCCAGCATTTT.

For this clonotype: As the CDR3 is not closed by the conserved phenylalanine or tryptophan, this likely results from a read error. The CDR3 nucleotides read TGTGCCAGCAGCCTTGCTTCCCCCTCAGGGGTCTACGAGCAGTACCTC. Its translation is CASSLASPSGVYEQYL. This chain joins TRBV7-9 and TRBJ2-7; a possible D gene is TRBD1 (6 bases). The CDR3 has 16 amino acids. The germline V gene has CDR1 SEHNR and CDR2 FQNEAQ (reference sequence). Trimming removed 5 bases from V and 3 bases from J, with 20 bases in between.

This clonotype was seen a few times. This chain uses TRBV25-1 with TRBJ2-7, with unresolved D. The V gene lost 8 bases and the J gene lost 3 bases, with 8 bases spanning the gap. The CDR3 has 11 residues. Germline lookup yields CDR1 MGHDK and CDR2 SYGVNS. The DNA of the CDR3 is TGTGCCAGCCAGAGGTTCTACGAGCAGTACTTC. It specifies CASQRFYEQYF.

Only one count was recorded for this clonotype. This may stem from a read error, because a much larger clone lies one nucleotide away. The chain recombines TRBV15 with TRBJ2-5; D possibly corresponds to TRBD2 (5 bases). The CDR3 extends over 16 amino acids. Germline V gene data show CDR1 as LNHNV and CDR2 as YYDKDF (reference sequence). The CDR3 region is CATSSRDGGFQEAQYF. In DNA form, the CDR3 reads TGTGCCACCAGCAGCAGAGATGGAGGCTTCCAAGAGGCCCAGTACTTC.

The V gene is TRBV14, the J gene TRBJ2-5; TRBD1 is a possible D gene (5 bases). This CDR3 spans 13 amino acids. The germline V gene has CDR1 SGHDN and CDR2 FVKESK. V was cut by 5 bases and J by 4 bases, with 11 bases left in between. In DNA, the CDR3 is TGTGCCAGCAGCGTAGGGGTGTTAGAGACCCAGTACTTC. It codes for CASSVGVLETQYF.

V usage is TRBV6-1 and J usage is TRBJ2-4; the D gene is possibly TRBD2 (5 bases). This CDR3 has 13 residues. CDR1 and CDR2 from the germline V gene are MNHNS and SASEGT. Trimming stripped 6 bases from V and 8 bases from J, with 14 bases between. The CDR3 bases are TGTGCCAGCAGAGGACCCCTCGGGGACATTCAGTACTTC. Its protein is CASRGPLGDIQYF.

The chain links TRBV12-3 or TRBV12-4 to TRBJ1-2; TRBD1 is a possible D gene (6 bases). Trimming removed 6 bases from V and 7 bases from J, with 12 bases in between. This CDR3 comprises 12 residues. CDR3 DNA sequence: TGTGCCAGCAGGGAGACAGGTGTTGGCTACACCTTC. Amino acids: CASRETGVGYTF.

The chain employs TRBV25-1 and TRBJ1-2, with D unclear. CDR1 MGHDK and CDR2 SYGVNS come from the germline V gene. CDR3 size: 11 residues. V lost 3 bases, J lost 7 bases, and 6 bases lay in between. CDR3 protein: CASSDLSGYTF. In DNA form, the CDR3 reads TGTGCCAGCAGTGACCTAAGTGGCTACACCTTC.

This clonotype appeared many times. V usage is TRBV3-2 and J usage is TRBJ2-7; TRBD1 was called by the table and not checked on the DNA. TRBV3-2 is flagged as a pseudogene. The CDR3 runs 15 residues. DNA for the CDR3: TGTGCCAGCACCAAAAGGCGGGGGGTAGCCTACGAGCAGTACTTC. Residues: CASTKRRGVAYEQYF.

The sample holds many counts of this clonotype. The V gene is TRBV30, the J gene TRBJ1-3; D possibly corresponds to TRBD1 (5 bases). This CDR3 region has 16 residues. From germline, CDR1 is GTSNPN and CDR2 SVGIG (reference sequence). The V end was cut by 0 bases, the J end by 4 bases, with 16 bases between. The CDR3 DNA is TGTGCCTGGAGTGTTTATAGGGGCAAGGCAGGAAACACCATATATTTT. Translating gives CAWSVYRGKAGNTIYF.

The table lists this clonotype with many counts. The chain recombines TRBV28 with TRBJ1-5; no definite D call. The germline gives CDR1 MDHEN, CDR2 SYDVKM. Trimming took 2 bases from V and 0 from J, leaving 11 bases between them. This CDR3 has 16 residues. This CDR3 is CASSLPPGDSNQPQHF. CDR3 sequence (DNA): TGTGCCAGCAGTTTACCCCCCGGAGATAGCAATCAGCCCCAGCATTTT.

This clonotype occurred many times. The V gene is TRBV10-2, the J gene TRBJ2-5, with D possibly being TRBD1 or TRBD2 (5 bases each). Per the germline V gene, CDR1 is WSHSY and CDR2 is SAAADI. The CDR3 is 14 residues long. Deletions cut 5 bases from V and 3 bases from J, with 13 bases between. The CDR3 region has the DNA TGCGCCAGCAGTCCTCAATTGGGGGAAGAGACCCAGTACTTC. Residues: CASSPQLGEETQYF.

At least ten counts were recorded for this clonotype. The rearrangement uses TRBV28 and TRBJ2-5; no clear D. CDR1 and CDR2 (germline): MDHEN, SYDVKM. V gave up 3 bases and J gave up 5 bases, with 13 bases separating them. This CDR3 contains 14 residues. This CDR3 is CASSFLKKPETQYF. CDR3 nucleotides: TGTGCCAGCAGTTTCCTAAAGAAGCCGGAGACCCAGTACTTC.

The chain uses TRBV7-9 and TRBJ1-2; a weak D match, TRBD1 (6 bases). In germline, CDR1 is SEHNR, CDR2 FQNEAQ (reference sequence). Trimming took 5 bases from V and 4 from J, leaving 14 bases between them. The CDR3 runs to 14 residues. CDR3 sequence reads: CASSPDSSIYGYTF. CDR3 DNA sequence: TGTGCCAGCAGCCCGGACAGTAGTATCTATGGCTACACCTTC.

This clonotype has at least ten counts. V is TRBV2 and J is TRBJ2-5; 8 nucleotides align to TRBD2. Trimming removed 11 bases from V and 1 base from J; junction bases left unmatched: 6. Germline values: CDR1 SNHLY, CDR2 FYNNEI. The CDR3 runs 13 residues. CDR3 region: CAVPTSAQETQYF. CDR3 bases: TGTGCCGTTCCGACTAGCGCCCAAGAGACCCAGTACTTC.

This clonotype was seen ten or more times. The rearrangement links TRBV6-1 to TRBJ2-5, with 7 bases matching TRBD1. Germline V lookup: CDR1 MNHNS, CDR2 SASEGT. The CDR3 has 14 residues. After removal of 1 base from V and 3 bases from J, the junction contained 2 bases not matched to a gene. The CDR3 DNA is TGTGCCAGCAGTGAAGGACAGGGTAAAGAGACCCAGTACTTC. Residues: CASSEGQGKETQYF.

This clonotype was detected many times. V and J are TRBV7-2 and TRBJ2-7; no firm D call. CDR3 size: 14 residues. Germline-derived CDR1 and CDR2 are SGHTA and FQGNSA. Trimming removed 1 base at V and 2 bases at J, with 9 bases between. CDR3 in amino acids: CASSLGFGTYEQYF. The CDR3 coding sequence is TGTGCCAGCAGCTTAGGATTCGGAACCTACGAGCAGTACTTC.